The 21 T cell receptor beta chains in this list originate from one sample, sequenced in a study of CD8 T cell repertoires and HIV-1 epitope variants. Libraries were prepared by immunoSEQ multiplex PCR; TCRdb keeps only in-frame clonotypes and omits some of them. The table lists 4,500 to 6,000 clones, 65% to 70% of them singletons. Their antigens remain unidentified. Sequencing was done on a sample of cultured CD8+ T cells derived from PBMCs. The receptors were gathered from a male donor with HIV.

The V call is TRBV19, the J call TRBJ2-1, with 10 positions matching TRBD1. The germline CDR1 and CDR2 sequences are LNHDA and SQIVND (reference sequence). V shed 3 bases, J shed 7 bases, and the junction held 6 bases outside the gene matches. The CDR3 covers 15 residues. The CDR3 loop reads CASSMAGQGINEQFF. The CDR3 nucleotides are TGTGCCAGTAGTATGGCGGGACAGGGGATTAATGAGCAGTTCTTC. The full variable domain, its missing parts supplied by reference TRBV19 and TRBJ2-1, is DGGITQSPKYLFRKEGQNVTLSCEQNLNHDAMYWYRQDPGQGLRLIYYSQIVNDFQKGDIAEGYSVSREKKESFPLTVTSAQKNPTAFYLCASSMAGQGINEQFFGPGTRLTVL.

This rearrangement joins TRBV4-1 to TRBJ1-3; D unclear. Between the trimmed V and J ends, which lost 0 bases and 0 bases, there was a span of 9 bases. This CDR3 has 16 amino acids. From germline, CDR1 is MGHRA and CDR2 YSYEKL. The CDR3 here is CASSQDNGISGNTIYF. The CDR3 region has the DNA TGCGCCAGCAGCCAAGATAACGGGATCTCTGGAAACACCATATATTTT.

The rearrangement uses TRBV28 and TRBJ2-3; 14 bases fit TRBD2. The ends lost 5 bases at V and 4 bases at J; junction bases unmatched: 17. Per the germline V gene, CDR1 is MDHEN and CDR2 is SYDVKM. The CDR3 has 20 residues. The CDR3 loop is CASSPTTWTSTSGGADTQYF. Here the CDR3 DNA reads TGTGCCAGCAGTCCCACGACATGGACTTCGACTAGCGGGGGGGCAGATACGCAGTATTTT. Combining the CDR3 with reference TRBV28 and TRBJ2-3 gives the whole variable domain DVKVTQSSRYLVKRTGEKVFLECVQDMDHENMFWYRQDPGLGLRLIYFSYDVKMKEKGDIPEGYSVSREKKERFSLILESASTNQTSMYLCASSPTTWTSTSGGADTQYFGPGTRLTVL.

The rearrangement joins TRBV27 to TRBJ2-7, with D maybe TRBD2 (7 bases). Germline assignment: CDR1 MNHEY and CDR2 SMNVEV (reference sequence). The CDR3 consists of 13 residues. V was pared by 3 bases and J by 5 bases, with 11 bases between. The CDR3, as DNA: TGTGCCAGCAGTTTCTCGGGGGGCAACGAGCAGTACTTC. Protein sequence: CASSFSGGNEQYF.

This rearrangement joins TRBV6-1 to TRBJ2-7; 8 nucleotides match TRBD2. With 4 bases clipped from V and 5 bases from J, the junction kept 10 bases outside the gene matches. This CDR3 spans 15 amino acids. Germline V gives CDR1 MNHNS, CDR2 SASEGT. The CDR3 reads CASSVERGLSHEQYF. CDR3 coding DNA: TGTGCCAGCAGTGTTGAGCGGGGGCTAAGCCACGAGCAGTACTTC.

The gene calls are TRBV6-5 and TRBJ1-4; 7 positions agree with TRBD1. The J segment lost 4 bases and the V segment lost 4 bases, leaving 9 bases of the junction unmatched. This CDR3 region has 16 residues. CDR1 MNHEY and CDR2 SVGAGI come from the germline V gene. CDR3 sequence (DNA): TGTGCCAGCAGTTCCACTCAGGGGACAGTTAATGAAAAACTGTTTTTT. Protein product: CASSSTQGTVNEKLFF.

The chain uses TRBV5-6 and TRBJ2-2; D may be TRBD2 (6 bases). Germline CDR1 SGHDT, CDR2 YYEEEE. Trimming took off 2 bases at V and 4 bases at J, with 15 bases between the two ends. This CDR3 spans 16 amino acids. The CDR3 loop is CASSFEPWEATGELFF. Here the CDR3 DNA reads TGTGCCAGCAGCTTCGAACCGTGGGAGGCCACCGGGGAGCTGTTTTTT. The variable domain in full, with the rest retrieved from reference TRBV5-6 and TRBJ2-2, is DAGVTQSPTHLIKTRGQQVTLRCSPKSGHDTVSWYQQALGQGPQFIFQYYEEEERQRGNFPDRFSGHQFPNYSSELNVNALLLGDSALYLCASSFEPWEATGELFFGEGSRLTVL.

This clone was seen a few times. The genes are TRBV4-1 and TRBJ1-1; D is ambiguous. V was clipped by 0 bases and J by 8 bases, with 13 bases between them. This CDR3 contains 14 residues. Germline CDR1 and CDR2: MGHRA and YSYEKL. CDR3: CASSQEVPSREAFF. Here the CDR3 DNA reads TGCGCCAGCAGCCAAGAGGTCCCCTCCCGGGAAGCTTTCTTT.

This clone was observed a single time. The CDR3 is CASSPAGFSGNTIYF. The CDR3 nucleotides read TGTGCCAGCAGTCCAGCAGGGTTCTCTGGAAACACCATATATTTT. The chain carries TRBV27 and TRBJ1-3; D perhaps matches TRBD1 (5 bases). Between the trimmed V and J ends, which lost 5 bases and 0 bases, there was a span of 11 bases. CDR3 length equals 15 residues. Germline V gene sequence: CDR1 MNHEY, CDR2 SMNVEV (reference sequence).

This clone was detected only a few times. The genes are TRBV27 and TRBJ2-3, with 8 bases matching TRBD2. The length of the CDR3 is 16 residues. V lost 6 bases and J lost 1; bases outside the gene matches: 9. CDR1 MNHEY and CDR2 SMNVEV come from the germline V gene (reference sequence). The chain's CDR3 is CASRHTTTSGTDTQYF. CDR3 DNA sequence: TGTGCCAGCAGACATACGACGACTAGCGGCACAGATACGCAGTATTTT.

This clone was counted once. The chain is built from TRBV7-9 and TRBJ2-1, with D perhaps TRBD1 (6 bases). V was pared by 8 bases and J by 6 bases, with 17 bases between. Per germline, CDR1 SEHNR and CDR2 FQNEAQ (reference sequence). This CDR3 has 14 residues. This CDR3 reads CASGGQGKGNEQFF. The CDR3, as DNA: TGTGCCAGCGGCGGGCAGGGGAAGGGCAATGAGCAGTTCTTC.

The CDR3 loop is CAISGGLDGGYGYTF. DNA for the CDR3: TGTGCCATCAGTGGGGGCCTGGATGGAGGCTATGGCTACACCTTC. The V call is TRBV10-3, the J call TRBJ1-2; D possibly corresponds to TRBD1 (5 bases). The germline CDR1 and CDR2 sequences are ENHRY and SYGVKD. With 4 bases removed from V and 4 bases from J, the gap between germline ends came to 16 bases. The CDR3 is made up of 15 amino acids.

The chain joins TRBV15 to TRBJ1-5, with TRBD1 identical over 7 bases. V lost 4 bases, J lost 2 bases, and 5 bases stayed unmatched. Germline V lookup: CDR1 LNHNV, CDR2 YYDKDF (reference sequence). There are 15 residues in the CDR3. CDR3 DNA: TGTGCCACCAGCAATTCCGGACAGGGCAATCAGCCCCAGCATTTT. This sequence encodes CATSNSGQGNQPQHF.

The rearrangement links TRBV5-6 to TRBJ2-3; D not resolved. The CDR3 length is 15 residues. Looked up from germline, CDR1 is SGHDT and CDR2 is YYEEEE. Trimming cost V 4 bases and J 5 bases, with 17 bases left between them. CDR3 nucleotide sequence: TGTGCCAGCAGCCCCGGCGGTGGGTTGGGAGATACGCAGTATTTT. Encoded protein: CASSPGGGLGDTQYF. Full variable domain (remainder filled in from reference TRBV5-6 and TRBJ2-3): DAGVTQSPTHLIKTRGQQVTLRCSPKSGHDTVSWYQQALGQGPQFIFQYYEEEERQRGNFPDRFSGHQFPNYSSELNVNALLLGDSALYLCASSPGGGLGDTQYFGPGTRLTVL.

The chain joins TRBV5-6 to TRBJ2-3; TRBD1 might be the D (6 bases). Germline lookup yields CDR1 SGHDT and CDR2 YYEEEE. The CDR3 is 15 amino acids. V gave up 4 bases and J gave up 2 bases, with 14 bases separating them. CDR3 in amino acids: CASSPTRDNTDTQYF. The DNA of the CDR3 is TGTGCCAGCAGCCCAACCCGGGACAACACAGATACGCAGTATTTT.

The V call is TRBV28, the J call TRBJ2-7; a weak D match, TRBD1 (5 bases). The germline CDR1 and CDR2 sequences are MDHEN and SYDVKM. The CDR3 is 14 amino acids. Deletions cut 5 bases from V and 4 bases from J, with 15 bases between. The CDR3 loop reads CASSPRTSRYEQYF. For the CDR3, the DNA is TGTGCCAGCAGTCCACGGACAAGCAGGTACGAGCAGTACTTC. The variable domain in full, with the rest retrieved from reference TRBV28 and TRBJ2-7, is DVKVTQSSRYLVKRTGEKVFLECVQDMDHENMFWYRQDPGLGLRLIYFSYDVKMKEKGDIPEGYSVSREKKERFSLILESASTNQTSMYLCASSPRTSRYEQYFGPGTRLTVT.

About this clone: Germline and junction disagree at one end, which may indicate a read error. This chain joins TRBV7-2 and TRBJ1-2; D is uncertain. The CDR3 has 16 amino acids. Germline-derived CDR1 and CDR2 are SGHTA and FQGNSA. CDR3 nucleotide sequence: TGCGCCAGCAGCCAAGATCCCCCAGACTTGGACTATGGCTACACCTTC. It translates to CASSQDPPDLDYGYTF.

The chain carries TRBV2 and TRBJ2-7, with 10 bases that match TRBD2. CDR3 length: 13 amino acids. V gave up 5 bases and J gave up 6 bases; unmatched junction bases: 4. Germline V gene sequence: CDR1 SNHLY, CDR2 FYNNEI. CDR3 DNA: TGTGCCAGCAGTCTAGCGGGAGTCCCCGAGCAGTACTTC. Translated, it gives CASSLAGVPEQYF.

V is TRBV6-5 and J is TRBJ1-1; TRBD1 agrees at 8 bases. CDR3 length equals 15 residues. V lost 2 bases, J lost 4 bases, and 6 bases stayed unmatched. Per the germline V gene, CDR1 is MNHEY and CDR2 is SVGAGI. The chain's CDR3 is CASSYETGVLTEAFF. The CDR3 DNA follows: TGTGCCAGCAGTTACGAGACAGGGGTCCTCACTGAAGCTTTCTTT.

The chain uses TRBV27 and TRBJ2-1; 9 bases fit TRBD2. Per the germline V gene, CDR1 is MNHEY and CDR2 is SMNVEV (reference sequence). The CDR3 extends over 15 amino acids. Trimming at V came to 7 bases and at J to 2 bases, leaving 6 bases not matched to a gene. The CDR3 DNA reads TGTGCCAGCAACCCCGGCGGGGGGGCCTACAATGAGCAGTTCTTC. This sequence encodes CASNPGGGAYNEQFF.

CDR3 amino acids: CASSSLGGEQYF. The CDR3 region has the DNA TGTGCCAGCAGCTCCCTGGGGGGGGAGCAGTACTTC. This rearrangement joins TRBV27 to TRBJ2-7, with 7 bases fitting TRBD2. The CDR3 covers 12 residues. V was pared by 6 bases and J by 7 bases, with 6 bases of the junction left unmatched. The germline gives CDR1 MNHEY, CDR2 SMNVEV (reference sequence).